A single sample is the source of the 10 T cell receptor delta chains below, sequenced in a study of Vδ1+ human thymocytes. The template was reverse-transcribed extracted RNA. Pooled V-gene forward primers with one constant-region reverse primer generated the CDR3 amplicons by multiplex PCR. TCRdb reanalyzed the multiplex PCR reads using CATT. This sample has about 25,000 delta-chain clones; 25% to 30% occur once, and the top ten carry 1.6%. Notes on the study in general: In the thymus, TRG and TRD repertoires looked highly polyclonal with Gaussian CDR3 lengths.

Their antigen targets remain unknown. The sample comprised Vdelta1+ gamma-delta thymocytes from the thymus. Subset described: FACS-sorted CD3+ TCRalphabeta- TCRVdelta1+ TCRVdelta2- thymocytes. These receptors all stem from a boy in the first two years of life who had congenital heart surgery.

For this clone: Other DNA sequences in this specimen translate into the identical CDR3. The chain carries TRDV1 and TRDJ1, with TRDD2 matching 7 bases. The CDR3 consists of 18 residues. V shed 6 bases, J shed 9 bases, and the junction held 25 bases outside the gene matches. Germline V gives CDR1 TSWWSYY, CDR2 QGS. Here the CDR3 reads CALGLFLRGWDPRGELIF. The DNA of the CDR3 is TGTGCTCTTGGCTTATTCCTACGTGGCTGGGACCCCCGGGGAGAACTCATCTTT.

This clone is judged medium-sized. This sample also contains other DNA sequences that code for the same CDR3. J is TRDJ1 and V is TRDV1, with no clear D. From germline, CDR1 is TSWWSYY and CDR2 QGS. Trimming shortened V by 4 bases and J by 0 bases, and 9 bases separated the two germline ends. This CDR3 contains 14 residues. The chain's CDR3 is CALGVPRDTDKLIF. In DNA form, the CDR3 reads TGTGCTCTTGGGGTGCCCAGGGACACCGATAAACTCATCTTT.

As concerns this clone: This clone may be a read error of a much larger clone one base away. The sample holds other DNA sequences that translate to the same CDR3. J is TRDJ1 and V is TRDV1, with 10 bases that match TRDD3. The CDR3 has 16 amino acids. The junction had 12 bases not matched to a gene; V was cut back by 6 bases and J by 5 bases. Germline CDR1 is TSWWSYY and CDR2 is QGS. The CDR3 protein is CALGSSLGDTRDKLIF. The CDR3 nucleotides read TGTGCTCTTGGATCTTCCTTGGGGGATACCCGAGATAAACTCATCTTT.

To note about this clone: This is likely an artifact of a read error, given a far larger clone one base away. Other DNA variants within this sample encode the same CDR3. V and J are TRDV2 and TRDJ2; D gene unclear. Germline assignment: CDR1 GEAIGNYY and CDR2 EKD. The CDR3 covers 17 residues. The CDR3 loop reads CACDTADPAALTAQLFF. The CDR3 nucleotides are TGTGCCTGCGACACCGCGGATCCGGCGGCTTTGACAGCACAACTCTTCTTT.

About this clone itself: A far larger clone is off by one base, so a read error is likely. Other DNA variants within this sample encode the same CDR3. The gene calls are TRDV2 and TRDJ2, with unresolved D. The CDR3 is made up of 16 amino acids. Germline lookup yields CDR1 GEAIGNYY and CDR2 EKD. In DNA, the CDR3 is TGTGCCTGGGTTCTCGCCTATAAACTTTTGACAGCACAACTGTTCTTT. This codes for CAWVLAYKLLTAQLFF.

The V and J genes are TRDV1 and TRDJ1; no definite D call. The CDR3 has 17 residues. Germline CDR1 reads TSWWSYY; CDR2 reads QGS. The ends were cut back, 0 bases at V and 1 base at J, with 15 bases in the middle. DNA of the CDR3: TGTGCTCTTGGGGAACTTCCCAGGCGGGGTTCCACCGATAAACTCATCTTT. Protein: CALGELPRRGSTDKLIF.

The chain uses TRDV1 and TRDJ1, with D tentatively TRDD2 (7 bases). Germline V gives CDR1 TSWWSYY, CDR2 QGS. The CDR3 covers 20 residues. Trimming cost V 1 base and J 10 bases, with 34 bases left between them. Here the CDR3 reads CALGERGPSFLYWDPIGLIF. As DNA, the CDR3 is TGTGCTCTTGGGGAACGGGGACCTTCCTTCTTATACTGGGACCCCATAGGACTCATCTTT.

A word on this clone: Since a much larger clone is just one base distant, this may be a read error. V gene TRDV1 combines with J gene TRDJ1; TRDD3 matches at 11 bases. This CDR3 has 15 residues. In germline, CDR1 is TSWWSYY, CDR2 QGS. In DNA, the CDR3 is TGTGCTCTTGGGCTGGGGGATACTCGCACCGATAAAGTCATCTTT. It translates to CALGLGDTRTDKVIF.

This clone appeared a few times. V gene TRDV1 combines with J gene TRDJ1; TRDD3 agrees at 7 bases. The CDR3 covers 22 residues. The junction had 26 bases not matched to a gene; V was cut back by 4 bases and J by 0 bases. Germline V gene data show CDR1 as TSWWSYY and CDR2 as QGS. The CDR3 sequence: CALGGGYRIRLGGHLYTDKLIF. DNA of the CDR3: TGTGCTCTTGGGGGGGGTTACCGGATTAGGCTGGGGGGTCACCTGTACACCGATAAACTCATCTTT.

This clone was seen ten or more times. The rearrangement joins TRDV1 to TRDJ1; TRDD3 matches at 9 bases. Unmatched junction bases numbered 20, after V lost 0 bases and J lost 0 bases. Germline V gives CDR1 TSWWSYY, CDR2 QGS. The CDR3 contains 22 residues. CDR3 bases: TGTGCTCTTGGGGAACTATACCGAGGTGGGGGATATCCACTTGTGAACACCGATAAACTCATCTTT. Protein sequence: CALGELYRGGGYPLVNTDKLIF.